These T cell receptor beta chains were read from a single sample in a study of post-analysis software for immune sequencing data. A single record per CDR3 protein comes from TCRdb applying MiXCR to the PCR reads. In the table there are roughly 430,000 distinct CDR3 sequences, 30% to 40% of which are singletons. What was sequenced was blood. Source of these receptors: a girl aged 2 to 10 with multiple sclerosis. Both conserved end residues are part of each CDR3. A D gene is named only where the DNA matches it firmly. Size is omitted from some rows. Given values are once, few, many or a class for expanded clones.

V,D,J,size,DNA,CDR3
TRBV7-2,-,TRBJ1-5,-,TGTGCCAGCAGCGACCTAGGACGGGACATTCTTTATAGCAATCAGCCCCAGCATTTT,CASSDLGRDILYSNQPQHF
TRBV5-8,TRBD1,TRBJ2-7,-,TGTGTCGGCAGCTTAGCCGACAGGGCTACCTACGAGCAGTACTTC,CVGSLADRATYEQYF
TRBV9,TRBD2,TRBJ2-1,few,TGTGCCAGCAGCCCCGCTAGCGGGAGGGCCAATGAGCAGTTCTTC,CASSPASGRANEQFF
TRBV10-2,-,TRBJ2-7,few,TGCGCCAGCAGTACGGGTTACTACGAGCAGTACTTC,CASSTGYYEQYF
TRBV24-1,TRBD2,TRBJ2-1,few,TGTGCCACCAGTGACCCCCGGGGGAGGGACAATGAGCAGTTCTTC,CATSDPRGRDNEQFF
TRBV15,TRBD2,TRBJ2-7,few,TGTGCCACCAGCAGGACCGCTTGGCGGGGGGGTATCCACGAGCAGTACTTC,CATSRTAWRGGIHEQYF
TRBV7-3,-,TRBJ2-1,-,TGTGCCAGCAGCTTAACCCCCCTTGGACCTCGCGAGCAGTTCTTC,CASSLTPLGPREQFF
TRBV29-1,TRBD1,TRBJ2-1,few,TGCAGCGTTCCTCCTACCGGGACAGGGGGAAACAATGAGCAGTTCTTC,CSVPPTGTGGNNEQFF
TRBV5-1,TRBD1,TRBJ2-7,-,TGCGCCAGCAGCTCGTGGACAGGGGGCAGCGGCTACGAGCAGTACTTC,CASSSWTGGSGYEQYF
TRBV7-8,-,TRBJ2-3,few,TGTGCCAGCAGCTTACACACGGGAGCCCCCGGTACGCAGTATTTT,CASSLHTGAPGTQYF
TRBV6-6,TRBD1,TRBJ1-6,few,TGTGCCAGCAGTCCACAGGGGCCCTTGGATTCACCCCTCCACTTT,CASSPQGPLDSPLHF
TRBV12-3/TRBV12-4,-,TRBJ2-2,few,TGTGCCGACGGGTTTTCGAACACCGGGGAGCTGTTTTTT,CADGFSNTGELFF
TRBV14,TRBD1,TRBJ2-3,-,TGTGCCAGCAGCCAAGTCAGGGGGAGCTTCACAGATACGCAGTATTTT,CASSQVRGSFTDTQYF